A single sample is the source of the 10 T cell receptor beta chains below, sequenced in a study of blood T cell repertoires in COVID-19. Using immunoSEQ multiplex PCR, the repertoire was profiled, and TCRdb retains in-frame clones only, with some absent. The table records 88,000 or so clones, roughly 91% of them present only once. The sample taken for sequencing was PBMCs or T cells enriched from blood (not recorded which). Receptor source: a woman between 50 and 59 years old with acute COVID-19.

The genes are TRBV6-5 and TRBJ2-1, with 9 bases aligning to TRBD2. There are 15 residues in the CDR3. V lost 5 bases to trimming and J lost 0 bases; unmatched junction nucleotides: 2. Germline lookup yields CDR1 MNHEY and CDR2 SVGAGI. The CDR3 here is CASSLAGNSYNEQFF. DNA for the CDR3: TGTGCCAGCAGTCTAGCGGGAAACTCCTACAATGAGCAGTTCTTC.

The sample holds one count of this clone. This chain joins TRBV30 and TRBJ2-2, with D perhaps matching TRBD1 (5 bases). Trimming shortened V by 2 bases and J by 4 bases, and 11 bases separated the two germline ends. Germline V CDR1 and CDR2: GTSNPN, SVGIG (reference sequence). The CDR3 runs to 14 residues. The CDR3 DNA follows: TGTGCCTGGAGTACAGGCCAACCCACCGGGGAGCTGTTTTTT. It encodes CAWSTGQPTGELFF.

The CDR3 here is CASSELAGAGEQYF. The CDR3 bases are TGTGCCAGCAGTGAACTAGCGGGAGCGGGCGAGCAGTACTTC. The chain carries TRBV2 and TRBJ2-7, with 10 positions matching TRBD2. CDR3 length: 14 residues. In germline, CDR1 is SNHLY, CDR2 FYNNEI. V was clipped by 2 bases and J by 6 bases; unmatched bases: 4.

V and J are TRBV5-4 and TRBJ2-3; D is possibly TRBD2 (5 bases). The CDR3 covers 16 residues. V was trimmed by 3 bases and J by 0 bases, leaving 14 bases between them. Germline-derived CDR1 and CDR2 are SGHNT and YYREEE (reference sequence). CDR3 residues: CASSSQGGGSTDTQYF. CDR3 in DNA: TGTGCCAGCAGCTCACAAGGAGGCGGGAGCACAGATACGCAGTATTTT. The complete variable domain, with remaining parts taken from reference TRBV5-4 and TRBJ2-3, reads ETGVTQSPTHLIKTRGQQVTLRCSSQSGHNTVSWYQQALGQGPQFIFQYYREEENGRGNFPPRFSGLQFPNYSSELNVNALELDDSALYLCASSSQGGGSTDTQYFGPGTRLTVL.

This clone appeared a single time. V and J are TRBV24-1 and TRBJ1-5; maybe TRBD1 (5 bases). CDR3 length equals 14 residues. Germline V gives CDR1 KGHDR, CDR2 SFDVKD. V lost 4 bases to trimming and J lost 7 bases, with 13 bases between them. CDR3 sequence reads: CATSEAGQGQPQHF. Here the CDR3 DNA reads TGTGCCACCAGTGAAGCCGGGCAGGGCCAGCCCCAGCATTTT.

This chain joins TRBV6-5 and TRBJ2-3, with TRBD1 matching 7 bases. CDR1 and CDR2 from the germline V gene are MNHEY and SVGAGI. V lost 6 bases and J lost 0; bases outside the gene matches: 6. The CDR3 totals 15 residues. The CDR3 DNA reads as TGTGCCAGCAGCGGGGACAGTACTAGCACAGATACGCAGTATTTT. Translated, it gives CASSGDSTSTDTQYF.

The chain has TRBV19 and TRBJ1-2; TRBD1 agrees at 8 bases. V was pared by 7 bases and J by 5 bases, with 21 bases of the junction left unmatched. Germline loops: CDR1 LNHDA, CDR2 SQIVND (reference sequence). The CDR3 has 18 residues. The CDR3: CASKSGFDKDRVGYGYTF. CDR3 nucleotide sequence: TGTGCCAGTAAAAGCGGCTTTGATAAGGACAGGGTAGGGTATGGCTACACCTTC.

The genes are TRBV20-1 and TRBJ2-5; 10 bases agree with TRBD2. This CDR3 contains 16 residues. Germline V CDR1 and CDR2: DFQATT, SNEGSKA (reference sequence). Trimming took 3 bases from V and 3 from J; bases not matched to a gene: 10. This CDR3 is CSASPLILAGEETQYF. For the CDR3, the DNA is TGCAGTGCTAGTCCCTTAATCCTAGCGGGAGAAGAGACCCAGTACTTC.

The chain couples TRBV6-1 to TRBJ1-2; no reliable D call. The CDR3 extends over 15 amino acids. The V and J ends lost 2 bases and 0 bases respectively, with 10 bases between them. From germline, CDR1 is MNHNS and CDR2 SASEGT. The CDR3: CASSEPGGPNYGYTF. In DNA form, the CDR3 reads TGTGCCAGCAGTGAACCTGGAGGGCCTAACTATGGCTACACCTTC.

The rearrangement joins TRBV3-1 (or the pseudogene TRBV3-2) to TRBJ2-7; 11 bases are a match to TRBD2. V lost 1 base to trimming and J lost 6 bases; unmatched junction nucleotides: 5. CDR1 and CDR2 (germline): LGHDT, YNNKEL (reference sequence). This CDR3 has 15 amino acids. CDR3 nucleotides: TGTGCCAGCAGCCAAGTACGTCTAGCGGGAGGCGAGCAGTACTTC. Its protein product is CASSQVRLAGGEQYF.